This TCR beta chain was recovered during a study of blood T cell repertoires in COVID-19 (dated by TCRdb to the early 2020s). Background on the whole study: Collaborator samples came from the United States, Italy and Spain and covered acute and convalescent phases of COVID-19. Where HLA class I and class II types were available, the types were taken from metadata supplied by the sample provider, not from assay-based typing. The repertoires were made available in a free public database intended to serve as a resource for research on the immune response to SARS-CoV-2. The samples were drawn from two sources: the first 160 participants of the ongoing ImmuneRACE study, and 1,200 or so subjects contributed by 6 global collaborators. The prospective study material was composed of cDNA or gDNA derived from T cells, B-cell-depleted T cells, or PBMCs. Sample metadata almost always included a de-identified subject ID, COVID-19 status, age in years and sex. Deeply sampled blood TCRbeta repertoires from subjects exposed to, actively infected with, or recovered from COVID-19 were included in the dataset.

Each collaborating institution followed its own protocols to collect whole blood in K2EDTA tubes. For TCRbeta analysis, collaborators shipped samples as frozen whole blood, isolated PBMCs, or DNA extracted from either of those sample types. In regard to this clone: Its specific antigen is unknown. No base-level quality is on record; no much larger clone is a single base apart.

What the research found in general, with its limitations: How much clinical and demographic metadata was included differed by source and by participant, and the metadata was provided uncurated.

V and J are truncated by 3 bases and 3 bases respectively, leaving an intervening sequence of 8 bases. The CDR3 goes from the cysteine to the phenylalanine over 13 residues. CDR3 DNA is the only sequence kept; it has 39 bases, read in frame from the first base. The immunoSEQ Assay, a bias-controlled multiplex PCR, was used to amplify TCRbeta CDR3 regions from genomic DNA. The authors processed their data as follows. Within the assay, amplification of reference gene primers was used to estimate how many nucleated cells each sample contained. To quantify the absolute abundance of each unique TCRbeta CDR3 rearrangement, sequence reads were collapsed and filtered. For each sample, productive Simpson clonality was calculated by taking the square root of Simpson's diversity index across productive rearrangements. The table was pulled from immuneACCESS by TCRdb, which kept in-frame rearrangements only. Such tables lose some clones; where checked, under half of the loss comes from unresolved V genes, and the rest has no known cause. That table gives V, J and clone size, and the DNA gave D and trimming. Here the sample has 180,000 or so clones; about 88% occur a single time. In total, the top ten clones hold roughly 0.95% of the sample.

This sequence was found in a man aged 18 to 29 with acute or convalescent COVID-19. The chain employs TRBV12-3 or TRBV12-4 and TRBJ1-2, with an unclear D gene assignment. The sequenced sample consisted of peripheral blood. CDR3 protein: CASSLGGYYGYTF. The nucleotide sequence is TGTGCCAGCAGTTTGGGCGGGTACTATGGCTACACCTTC.